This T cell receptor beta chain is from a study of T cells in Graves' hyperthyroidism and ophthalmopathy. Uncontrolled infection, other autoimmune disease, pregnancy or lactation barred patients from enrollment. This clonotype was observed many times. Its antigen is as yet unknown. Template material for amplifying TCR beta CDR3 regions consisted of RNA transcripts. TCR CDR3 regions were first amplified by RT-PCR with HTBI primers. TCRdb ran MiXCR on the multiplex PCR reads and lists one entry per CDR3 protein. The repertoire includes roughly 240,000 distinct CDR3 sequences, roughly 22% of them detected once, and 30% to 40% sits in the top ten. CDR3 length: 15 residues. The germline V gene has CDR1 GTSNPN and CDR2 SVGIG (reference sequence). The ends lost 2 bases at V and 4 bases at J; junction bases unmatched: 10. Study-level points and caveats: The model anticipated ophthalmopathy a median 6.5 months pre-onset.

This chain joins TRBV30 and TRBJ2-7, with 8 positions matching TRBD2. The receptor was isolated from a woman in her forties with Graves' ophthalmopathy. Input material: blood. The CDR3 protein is CAWSLGLGKYYEQYF. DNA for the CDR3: TGTGCCTGGAGTCTGGGACTAGGAAAATATTACGAGCAGTACTTC.